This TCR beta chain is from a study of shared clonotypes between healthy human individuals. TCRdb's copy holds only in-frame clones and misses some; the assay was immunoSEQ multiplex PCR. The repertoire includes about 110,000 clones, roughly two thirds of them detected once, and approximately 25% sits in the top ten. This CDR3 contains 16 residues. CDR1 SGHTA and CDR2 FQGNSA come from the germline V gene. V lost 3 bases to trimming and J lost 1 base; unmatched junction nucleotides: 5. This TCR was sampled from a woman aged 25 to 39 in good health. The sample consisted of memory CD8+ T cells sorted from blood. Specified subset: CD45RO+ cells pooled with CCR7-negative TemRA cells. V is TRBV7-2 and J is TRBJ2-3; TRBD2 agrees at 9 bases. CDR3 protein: CASSFSGRHRTDTQYF. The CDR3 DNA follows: TGTGCCAGCAGCTTTAGCGGGAGACACCGCACAGATACGCAGTATTTT. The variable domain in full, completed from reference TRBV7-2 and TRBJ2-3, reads GAGVSQSPSNKVTEKGKDVELRCDPISGHTALYWYRQSLGQGLEFLIYFQGNSAPDKSGLPSDRFSAERTGGSVSTLTIQRTQQEDSAVYLCASSFSGRHRTDTQYFGPGTRLTVL.